This T cell receptor (beta chain) was recovered during a study of shared clonotypes between healthy human individuals. On this clone itself: The junction departs from the called germline gene at one end, perhaps through a read error.

The table came from immunoSEQ multiplex PCR; TCRdb's copy has only in-frame clones and leaves some out. The table includes millions of clones, roughly 92% detected once. The CDR3 sequence is 13 residues long. Germline CDR1 and CDR2: SGHTA and FQGTGA. The chain employs TRBV7-3 and TRBJ1-1; D perhaps matches TRBD1 (6 bases). Material: naive CD4+ T cells sorted from blood. Stated subset: CD45RA+ positively selected. This receptor was identified in a young man in good health. CDR3 in amino acids: CASSLDRTAAPRF. The CDR3 nucleotides read TGTGCCAGCAGCTTAGACCGGACAGCCGCACCCCGATTT.